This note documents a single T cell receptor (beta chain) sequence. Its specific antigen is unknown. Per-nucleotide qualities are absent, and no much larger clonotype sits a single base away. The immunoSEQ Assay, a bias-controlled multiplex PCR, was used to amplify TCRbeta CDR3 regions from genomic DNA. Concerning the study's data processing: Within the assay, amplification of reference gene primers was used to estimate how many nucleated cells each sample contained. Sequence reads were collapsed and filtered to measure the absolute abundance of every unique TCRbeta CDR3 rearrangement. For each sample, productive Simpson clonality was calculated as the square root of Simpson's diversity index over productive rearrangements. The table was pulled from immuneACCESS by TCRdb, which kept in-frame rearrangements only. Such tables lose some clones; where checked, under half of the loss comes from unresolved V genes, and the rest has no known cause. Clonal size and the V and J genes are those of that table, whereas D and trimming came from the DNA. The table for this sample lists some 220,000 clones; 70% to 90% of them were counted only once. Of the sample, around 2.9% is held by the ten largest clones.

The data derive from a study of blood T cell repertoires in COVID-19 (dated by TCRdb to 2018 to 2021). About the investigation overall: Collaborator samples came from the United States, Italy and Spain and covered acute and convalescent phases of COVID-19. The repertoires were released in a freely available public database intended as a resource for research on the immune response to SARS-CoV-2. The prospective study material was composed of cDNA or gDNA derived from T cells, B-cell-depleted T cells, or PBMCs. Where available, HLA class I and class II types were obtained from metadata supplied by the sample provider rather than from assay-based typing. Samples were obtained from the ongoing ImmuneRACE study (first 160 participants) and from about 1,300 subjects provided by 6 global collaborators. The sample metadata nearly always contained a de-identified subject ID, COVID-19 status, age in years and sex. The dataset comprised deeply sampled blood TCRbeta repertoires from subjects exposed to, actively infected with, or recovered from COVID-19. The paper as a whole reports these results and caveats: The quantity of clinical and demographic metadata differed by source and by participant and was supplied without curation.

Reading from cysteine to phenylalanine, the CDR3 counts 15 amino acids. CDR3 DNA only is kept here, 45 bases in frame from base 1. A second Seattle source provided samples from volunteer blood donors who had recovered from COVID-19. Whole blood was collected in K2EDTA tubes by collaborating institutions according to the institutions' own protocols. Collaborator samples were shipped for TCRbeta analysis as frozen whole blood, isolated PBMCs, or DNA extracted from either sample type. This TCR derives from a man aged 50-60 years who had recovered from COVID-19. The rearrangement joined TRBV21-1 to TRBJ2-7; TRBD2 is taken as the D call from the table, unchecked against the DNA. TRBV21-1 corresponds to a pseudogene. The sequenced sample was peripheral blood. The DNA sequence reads TGTGCCAGCAGCAAAGGGAGTAGCGGCTCCTACGAGCAGTACTTC. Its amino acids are CASSKGSSGSYEQYF.